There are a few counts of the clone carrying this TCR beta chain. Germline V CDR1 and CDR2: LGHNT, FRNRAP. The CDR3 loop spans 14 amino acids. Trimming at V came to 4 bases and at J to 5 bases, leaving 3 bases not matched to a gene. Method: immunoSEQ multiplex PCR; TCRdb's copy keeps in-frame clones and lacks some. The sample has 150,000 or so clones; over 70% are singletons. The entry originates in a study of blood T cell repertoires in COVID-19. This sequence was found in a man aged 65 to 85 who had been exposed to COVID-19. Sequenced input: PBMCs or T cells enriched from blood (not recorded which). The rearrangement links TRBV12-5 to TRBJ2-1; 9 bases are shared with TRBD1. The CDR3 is CASGSGQGDNEQFF. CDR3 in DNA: TGTGCTAGTGGTTCGGGACAGGGCGACAATGAGCAGTTCTTC. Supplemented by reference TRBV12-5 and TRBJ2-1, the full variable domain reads DARVTQTPRHKVTEMGQEVTMRCQPILGHNTVFWYRQTMMQGLELLAYFRNRAPLDDSGMPKDRFSAEMPDATLATLKIQPSEPRDSAVYFCASGSGQGDNEQFFGPGTRLTVL.